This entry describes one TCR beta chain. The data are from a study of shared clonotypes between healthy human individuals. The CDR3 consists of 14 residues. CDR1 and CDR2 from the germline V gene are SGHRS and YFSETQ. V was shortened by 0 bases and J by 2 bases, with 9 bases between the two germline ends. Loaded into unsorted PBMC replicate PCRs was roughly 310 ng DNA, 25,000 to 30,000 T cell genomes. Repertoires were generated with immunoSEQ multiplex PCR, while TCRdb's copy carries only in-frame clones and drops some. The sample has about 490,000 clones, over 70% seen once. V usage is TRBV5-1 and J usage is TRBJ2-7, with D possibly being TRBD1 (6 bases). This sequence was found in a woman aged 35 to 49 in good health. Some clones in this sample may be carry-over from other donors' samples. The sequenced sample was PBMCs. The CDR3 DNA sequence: TGCGCCAGCAGCTTGGCCGGGACACCCTACGAGCAGTACTTC. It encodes CASSLAGTPYEQYF.